This TCR beta chain is from a study of T cells in Graves' hyperthyroidism and ophthalmopathy. About the study: Peripheral blood was taken when the disease was first diagnosed, before any treatment began.

The V and J ends lost 6 bases and 10 bases, in that order; junction bases with no gene match: 10. CDR3 length equals 14 residues. Germline lookup yields CDR1 SNHLY and CDR2 FYNNEI. Study findings and constraints: Ophthalmopathy was identified by the model a median approximately 6.9 months ahead of onset.

This clonotype was recorded at least ten times. The antigen is unknown. RNA transcripts yielded amplified TCR beta CDR3 regions. The TCR CDR3 first-round RT-PCR relied on the HTBI primer set. TCRdb ran MiXCR on the multiplex PCR reads and lists one entry per CDR3 protein. The sample records roughly 420,000 distinct CDR3 sequences, approximately 14% being singletons. This chain links TRBV2 with TRBJ2-1, with 9 bases lining up with TRBD2. The receptor comes from a woman between 18 and 30 years old with Graves' hyperthyroidism. Sample: blood. The CDR3 DNA reads as TGTGCCAGCAGGTTTAGCGGGGGCGAAGGGGAGCAGTTCTTC. It yields the protein CASRFSGGEGEQFF.